Listed below are T cell receptor beta chains from one sample, sequenced in a study of shared clonotypes between healthy human individuals. Sequenced by immunoSEQ multiplex PCR; TCRdb stores in-frame clones only, minus some. The table lists approximately 1.9 million clones, around 95% of them singletons, with more than 1.5% in the top ten. Sequencing was done on a sample of naive CD8+ T cells from PBMCs. The receptors shown here come from a man younger than 35 in good health. Some clones in this sample may be carry-over from other donors' samples. CDR3s include the opening cysteine and the closing phenylalanine or tryptophan. Fields, in order: V gene, D gene, clone size, J gene, CDR3 protein, CDR3 DNA. D genes are given only for firm matches. The size entry is marked missing in some rows and otherwise reads once, few, many or a size class.

>TRBV11-2|TRBD1|-|TRBJ1-5
CASSLGTGHNQPQHF
TGTGCCAGCAGCCTCGGGACAGGGCACAATCAGCCCCAGCATTTT
>TRBV7-2|TRBD2|-|TRBJ2-7
CASSLRTSGITYEQYF
TGTGCCAGCAGCCTTCGGACTAGCGGGATCACCTACGAGCAGTACTTC
>TRBV28|-|-|TRBJ2-7
CASSFIGQTYEQYF
TGTGCCAGCAGTTTTATCGGGCAGACCTACGAGCAGTACTTC
>TRBV7-9|-|-|TRBJ2-7
CASSPRQSGAYEQYF
TGTGCCAGCAGCCCCCGACAGTCCGGCGCCTACGAGCAGTACTTC
>TRBV19|-|-|TRBJ2-5
CASSSLPLETQYF
TGTGCCAGTAGTTCCCTTCCACTGGAGACCCAGTACTTC
>TRBV28|-|-|TRBJ1-5
CASSRTEYNQPQHF
TGTGCCAGCAGCCGGACAGAGTACAATCAGCCCCAGCATTTT
>TRBV19|-|-|TRBJ1-3
CASSEEMTVSGNTIYF
TGTGCCAGTAGTGAGGAGATGACAGTCTCTGGAAACACCATATATTTT
>TRBV7-9|-|-|TRBJ1-2
CASSLAGTGTESF
TGTGCCAGCAGCTTAGCTGGTACTGGTACGGAATCCTTC
>TRBV7-9|TRBD2|-|TRBJ2-1
CASSLGERGPDNEQFF
TGTGCCAGCAGCTTAGGAGAGCGGGGCCCGGACAATGAGCAGTTCTTC
>TRBV19|TRBD1|-|TRBJ2-3
CASSRQGFGTDTQYF
TGTGCCAGTAGCCGACAGGGCTTTGGCACAGATACGCAGTATTTT
>TRBV6-5|TRBD2|once|TRBJ2-2
CASSSRTSGRWGELFF
TGTGCCAGCAGTTCCCGGACTAGCGGGAGGTGGGGGGAGCTGTTTTTT
>TRBV5-1|TRBD2|-|TRBJ2-1
CASSLTSGSYNEQFF
TGCGCCAGCAGCTTAACTAGCGGCTCCTACAATGAGCAGTTCTTC
>TRBV4-3|-|-|TRBJ1-1
CASNLGLGSEHTEAFF
TGCGCCAGCAACCTTGGTTTGGGCAGCGAGCACACTGAAGCTTTCTTT
>TRBV18|TRBD1|-|TRBJ1-4
CASSRDRGLGEKLFF
TGTGCCAGCTCAAGAGACAGGGGCTTGGGTGAAAAACTGTTTTTT
>TRBV7-2|TRBD1|-|TRBJ2-1
CASRSGTDVDEQFF
TGTGCCAGCAGGTCCGGGACAGATGTCGATGAGCAGTTCTTC
>TRBV7-9|-|-|TRBJ2-7
CASSPPTGEGHYEQYF
TGTGCCAGCAGCCCGCCGACAGGGGAGGGCCACTACGAGCAGTACTTC
>TRBV18|TRBD1|-|TRBJ2-5
CASSHATQGSLEETQYF
TGTGCCAGCTCACACGCAACACAGGGGAGTCTGGAAGAGACCCAGTACTTC
>TRBV4-3|TRBD1|-|TRBJ2-5
CASSQAGGRETQYF
TGCGCCAGCAGCCAAGCAGGGGGCCGGGAGACCCAGTACTTC
>TRBV27|-|-|TRBJ2-7
CASSLSFLFAYEQYF
TGTGCCAGCAGTTTATCTTTTTTATTCGCGTACGAGCAGTACTTC
>TRBV28|TRBD1|-|TRBJ2-7
CASRGDRDALYEQYF
TGTGCCAGCAGGGGGGACAGGGATGCCCTCTACGAGCAGTACTTC
>TRBV28|-|-|TRBJ2-7
CASGDFDYEQYF
TGTGCCAGCGGGGATTTCGACTACGAGCAGTACTTC
>TRBV21-1|-|-|TRBJ1-5
CASKRDTTHSNQPQHF
TGTGCCAGCAAAAGAGACACAACCCATAGCAATCAGCCCCAGCATTTT
>TRBV14|-|-|TRBJ2-1
CASSQDRGYNEQFF
TGTGCCAGCAGCCAAGATCGGGGGTACAATGAGCAGTTCTTC
>TRBV5-4|-|-|TRBJ1-1
CASSLGGRGLLKNTEAFF
TGTGCCAGCAGCTTGGGAGGTAGGGGCCTCCTGAAGAACACTGAAGCTTTCTTT
>TRBV11-1|-|-|TRBJ1-1
CASSFWENTEAFF
TGTGCCAGCAGCTTTTGGGAGAACACTGAAGCTTTCTTT
>TRBV15|-|-|TRBJ2-7
CATSRAGSTYEQYF
TGTGCCACCAGCAGAGCGGGAAGCACTTACGAGCAGTACTTC
>TRBV5-6|-|-|TRBJ2-7
CASSFRGPSYEQYF
TGTGCCAGCAGCTTTAGAGGGCCAAGCTACGAGCAGTACTTC
>TRBV2|-|-|TRBJ1-4
CASSEFNRWATNEKLFF
TGTGCCAGCAGTGAATTTAACCGCTGGGCAACTAATGAAAAACTGTTTTTT